This TCR beta chain was documented in a study of cytomegalovirus exposure and HLA in healthy donors. The junction had 4 bases not matched to a gene; V was cut back by 6 bases and J by 2 bases. This CDR3 has 15 amino acids. Germline CDR1 reads MDHEN; CDR2 reads SYDVKM. The PCR had 60 Vbeta and 13 Jbeta primers. This table comes from immunoSEQ multiplex PCR, and its TCRdb copy is limited to in-frame clones, with some not included. The sample consists of over 150,000 clones, approximately 80% of them appearing once. This chain uses TRBV28 with TRBJ2-6; TRBD2 matches at 7 bases. This TCR came from a woman aged 30 to 39 in good health and CMV-seronegative. The sequencing sample was made of PBMCs. The chain's CDR3 is CASSNRGAGANVLTF. DNA of the CDR3: TGTGCCAGCAGCAATCGGGGGGCTGGGGCCAACGTCCTGACTTTC.